These 21 T cell receptor beta chains originate from one sample sequenced in a study of read filtering for tumor transcriptome and immune sequencing. From 300 to 400 ng of RNA, a library with molecular barcoded alpha/delta and beta/gamma adaptors was made. Via MiXCR, TCRdb re-called the reads, giving one row per CDR3 protein. The data contain tens of thousands of distinct CDR3 sequences, around 14% of them seen just once; the ten biggest clones take up about 42%. The sequenced sample was a population of CD138-negative cells sorted from bone marrow. The receptors here all came from a donor aged 40 or over with multiple myeloma.

This clonotype came up many times. The chain carries TRBV5-1 and TRBJ2-7; TRBD1 aligns across 7 bases. Germline V gives CDR1 SGHRS, CDR2 YFSETQ. The CDR3 is 15 amino acids. V was clipped by 0 bases and J by 6 bases; unmatched bases: 9. CDR3 bases: TGCGCCAGCAGCTTGGCGCCGGGACAGAATTCCGAGCAGTACTTC. Translating gives CASSLAPGQNSEQYF.

This clonotype appeared many times. The chain links TRBV29-1 to TRBJ2-2; D is unresolved. CDR3 length: 15 residues. V dropped 2 bases and J dropped 0 bases, with 10 bases sitting between them. Germline-derived CDR1 and CDR2 are SQVTM and ANQGSEA. In DNA form, the CDR3 reads TGCAGCGTTGAATACAGAGCCGCGAACACCGGGGAGCTGTTTTTT. It specifies CSVEYRAANTGELFF.

A note on this clonotype: This could be a read error, since a much larger clone is one nucleotide away. The chain employs TRBV27 and TRBJ2-2, with 7 bases fitting TRBD2. The CDR3 contains 13 residues. Germline CDR1 and CDR2: MNHEY and SMNVEV (reference sequence). The CDR3 DNA sequence: TGTGCCTGCAGTATGACTAGCCCCGGGGAGCTGTTTTTT. Translating it yields CACSMTSPGELFF.

The chain has TRBV18 and TRBJ2-3; D tentatively fits TRBD1 or TRBD2 (5 bases each). Trimming took off 8 bases at V and 6 bases at J, with 15 bases between the two ends. CDR3 length: 13 amino acids. In germline, CDR1 is KGHSH, CDR2 LQKENI. CDR3 sequence (DNA): TGTGCCAGCCCATCAACGAGGGGTGATACGCAGTATTTT. This sequence encodes CASPSTRGDTQYF. Full variable domain (missing parts from reference TRBV18 and TRBJ2-3): NAGVMQNPRHLVRRRGQEARLRCSPMKGHSHVYWYRQLPEEGLKFMVYLQKENIIDESGMPKERFSAEFPKEGPSILRIQQVVRGDSAAYFCASPSTRGDTQYFGPGTRLTVL.

This clonotype was counted at least ten times. The J gene is TRBJ1-1, the V gene TRBV5-5, with D perhaps matching TRBD1 (5 bases). Germline V gives CDR1 SGHKS, CDR2 YYEKEE (reference sequence). The CDR3 loop spans 14 amino acids. V was pared by 4 bases and J by 4 bases, with 14 bases between. The CDR3, as DNA: TGTGCCAGCAGCCTTGGGGGTGGAGGCACTGAAGCTTTCTTT. This translates into CASSLGGGGTEAFF.

This clonotype was recorded at least ten times. This chain connects TRBV5-1 to TRBJ2-5, with TRBD1 matching 9 bases. Germline V CDR1 and CDR2: SGHRS, YFSETQ. V shed 4 bases and J 3 bases; nucleotides not matched to a gene: 7. The CDR3 spans 15 residues. CDR3 DNA sequence: TGCGCCAGCAGCCCCGGGGACAGGGCAGAAGAGACCCAGTACTTC. Amino acid sequence: CASSPGDRAEETQYF.

This clonotype was seen ten or more times. The chain links TRBV10-3 to TRBJ2-2; 10 bases line up with TRBD1. Germline loops: CDR1 ENHRY, CDR2 SYGVKD. Losses at the gene ends were 10 bases for V and 4 bases for J; bases not matched to a gene: 3. CDR3 length: 13 residues. The CDR3 DNA follows: TGTGCCACACGGGACAGGGGCACCGGGGAGCTGTTTTTT. This codes for CATRDRGTGELFF.

As to this clonotype: A read error is possible here, since a much larger clone lies one base away. Likely a read error: the CDR3 ends without its conserved phenylalanine or tryptophan. The rearrangement joins TRBV18 to TRBJ2-1, with 10 bases aligning to TRBD1. Trimming removed 3 bases from V and 6 bases from J; junction bases left unmatched: 8. Germline V gene sequence: CDR1 KGHSH, CDR2 LQKENI. This CDR3 has 16 amino acids. The CDR3 DNA sequence: TGTGCCAGCTCACCTGGGACAGGGGCCAGGCTCAATGAGCAGTTCATC. Protein product: CASSPGTGARLNEQFI.

This clonotype occurred many times. The rearrangement links TRBV15 to TRBJ1-1; TRBD1 is a possible D gene (6 bases). The CDR3 is 13 residues long. V shed 0 bases and J shed 14 bases, with 16 bases lying between them. CDR1 is LNHNV and CDR2 is YYDKDF in the germline V gene (reference sequence). This chain's CDR3 is CATSREQGPWLFF. CDR3 coding DNA: TGTGCCACCAGCAGAGAACAGGGTCCCTGGCTCTTCTTT.

This clonotype was observed at least ten times. The V call is TRBV7-6, the J call TRBJ2-7, with 10 bases that match TRBD1. The CDR3 contains 14 residues. J lost 2 bases, V lost 5 bases, and 3 bases had no gene match. The germline V gene encodes CDR1 SGHVS and CDR2 FNYEAQ. The CDR3 DNA sequence: TGTGCCAGCAGCCGGGACAGGGGTACCTACGAGCAGTACTTC. Amino acids: CASSRDRGTYEQYF.

The chain is built from TRBV29-1 and TRBJ2-2; 7 bases are a match to TRBD1. CDR3 length: 15 residues. CDR1 and CDR2 (germline): SQVTM, ANQGSEA. The V segment lost 8 bases and the J segment 6 bases; nucleotides outside the gene matches: 15. The CDR3 here is CSTGIGTVSAGELFF. CDR3 coding DNA: TGCAGCACCGGAATAGGGACAGTGTCCGCCGGGGAGCTGTTTTTT.

In this sample, this clonotype turned up a few times. Since a much larger clone is just one base distant, this may be a read error. This chain connects TRBV28 to TRBJ2-1; 9 nucleotides line up with TRBD2. The CDR3 runs 16 residues. After removal of 7 bases from V and 0 bases from J, the junction contained 7 bases not matched to a gene. Germline V gives CDR1 MDHEN, CDR2 SYDVKM. The CDR3 DNA reads as TGTGCCAGCAACCCAGTAGCGGGGGCCTCCTACAATGAGCAGTTCTTC. Protein: CASNPVAGASYNEQFF.

This clonotype was counted at least ten times. This sequence joins TRBV29-1 and TRBJ2-1; 7 positions match TRBD2. The ends lost 3 bases at V and 6 bases at J; junction bases unmatched: 17. The CDR3 contains 17 residues. CDR1 is SQVTM, CDR2 ANQGSEA, per germline. This chain's CDR3 is CSVDRLVREDFCNEQFF. The DNA for the CDR3 is TGCAGCGTTGATAGGTTGGTCCGGGAGGATTTTTGCAATGAGCAGTTCTTC.

Worth noting for this clonotype: A much larger clone lies a single base off, so this may be a read error. The V gene is TRBV6-1, the J gene TRBJ2-7; unclear D gene. Germline CDR1 is MNHNS and CDR2 is SASEGT. Trimming cost V 7 bases and J 4 bases, with 26 bases left between them. The CDR3 totals 17 residues. CDR3 sequence: CASNGAVSGYTMYEQYF. CDR3 nucleotides: TGTGCCAGCAATGGAGCTGTGAGTGGGTATACGATGTACGAGCAGTACTTC.

This clonotype occurred many times. The V call is TRBV28, the J call TRBJ2-7; D call uncertain. CDR3 length: 14 amino acids. Looked up from germline, CDR1 is MDHEN and CDR2 is SYDVKM. V was pared by 1 base and J by 7 bases, with 14 bases between. The CDR3 is CASSLFGPPREQYF. For the CDR3, the DNA is TGTGCCAGCAGTTTATTTGGGCCCCCACGGGAGCAGTACTTC.

Ten or more counts support this clonotype. CDR3: CASSQKKGQGAWGYTF. CDR3 in DNA: TGTGCCAGCAGCCAAAAGAAGGGACAGGGGGCTTGGGGCTACACCTTC. The chain is built from TRBV14 and TRBJ1-2; 12 bases are a match to TRBD1. V lost 2 bases to trimming and J lost 8 bases; unmatched junction nucleotides: 9. The CDR3 contains 16 residues. CDR1 SGHDN and CDR2 FVKESK come from the germline V gene.

This clonotype was picked up many times. The chain combines TRBV18 with TRBJ2-5; TRBD1 matches at 10 bases. The V and J ends lost 3 bases and 4 bases, in that order; junction bases with no gene match: 5. CDR1 is KGHSH, CDR2 LQKENI, per germline. This CDR3 is 15 amino acids long. The CDR3 reads CASSPGQGFSETQYF. CDR3 sequence (DNA): TGTGCCAGCTCACCGGGACAGGGGTTTTCAGAGACCCAGTACTTC.

This clonotype was detected ten times or more. DNA for the CDR3: TGTGCCTCGGGGGAAGACTATTCCTACAATGAGCAGTTCTTC. It specifies CASGEDYSYNEQFF. The gene calls are TRBV30 and TRBJ2-1, with D maybe TRBD2 (6 bases). The germline gives CDR1 GTSNPN, CDR2 SVGIG (reference sequence). The V end lost 7 bases, the J end lost 1 base, and 14 bases lay between the germline ends. This CDR3 has 14 residues.

This clonotype was recorded many times. The genes are TRBV27 and TRBJ2-2; D unresolved. This CDR3 has 12 amino acids. From germline, CDR1 is MNHEY and CDR2 SMNVEV (reference sequence). V gave up 6 bases and J gave up 1 base, with 3 bases separating them. The CDR3 DNA follows: TGTGCCAGCAGCTTGAACACCGGGGAGCTGTTTTTT. The encoded protein is CASSLNTGELFF.

This clonotype was seen at least ten times. The V and J genes are TRBV20-1 and TRBJ2-4, with 12 bases fitting TRBD2. Trimming removed 5 bases from V and 2 bases from J; junction bases left unmatched: 7. CDR3 size: 16 residues. Germline CDR1 is DFQATT and CDR2 is SNEGSKA (reference sequence). The CDR3: CSAPGTSGFTKNIQYF. The CDR3 coding sequence is TGCAGTGCTCCCGGGACTAGCGGGTTTACCAAAAACATTCAGTACTTC.

Worth noting for this clonotype: This may be a read error, as it is one base from a much larger clone. This chain links TRBV20-1 with TRBJ1-5; D is unresolved. The CDR3 loop spans 12 amino acids. CDR1 DFQATT and CDR2 SNEGSKA come from the germline V gene (reference sequence). CDR3 sequence reads: CGARVGFGPQHF. The CDR3 bases are TGCGGTGCTAGAGTGGGATTCGGGCCCCAGCATTTT.